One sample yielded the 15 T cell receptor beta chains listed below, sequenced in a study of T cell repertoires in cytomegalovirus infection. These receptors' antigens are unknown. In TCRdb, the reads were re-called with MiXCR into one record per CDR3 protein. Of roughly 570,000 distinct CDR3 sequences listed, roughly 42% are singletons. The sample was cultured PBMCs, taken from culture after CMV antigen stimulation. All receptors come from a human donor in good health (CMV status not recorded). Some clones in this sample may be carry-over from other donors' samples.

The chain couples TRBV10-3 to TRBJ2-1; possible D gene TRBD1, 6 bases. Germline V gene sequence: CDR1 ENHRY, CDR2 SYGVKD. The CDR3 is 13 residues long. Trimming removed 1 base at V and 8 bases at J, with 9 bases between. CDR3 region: CAISELGADEQFF. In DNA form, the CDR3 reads TGTGCCATCAGTGAGTTGGGGGCTGATGAGCAGTTCTTC.

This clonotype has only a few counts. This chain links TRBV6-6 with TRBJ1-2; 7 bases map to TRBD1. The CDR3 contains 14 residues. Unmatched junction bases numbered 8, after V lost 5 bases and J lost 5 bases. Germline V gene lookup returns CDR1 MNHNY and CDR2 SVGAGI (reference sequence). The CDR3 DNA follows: TGTGCCAGCAGTCGCGTAGGGACAGCTTATGGCTACACCTTC. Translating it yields CASSRVGTAYGYTF.

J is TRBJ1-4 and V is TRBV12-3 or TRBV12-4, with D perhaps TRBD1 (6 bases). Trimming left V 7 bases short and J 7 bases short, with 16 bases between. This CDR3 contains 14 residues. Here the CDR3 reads CASTWGGIGEKLFF. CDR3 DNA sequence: TGTGCCAGCACCTGGGGGGGCATTGGTGAAAAACTGTTTTTT.

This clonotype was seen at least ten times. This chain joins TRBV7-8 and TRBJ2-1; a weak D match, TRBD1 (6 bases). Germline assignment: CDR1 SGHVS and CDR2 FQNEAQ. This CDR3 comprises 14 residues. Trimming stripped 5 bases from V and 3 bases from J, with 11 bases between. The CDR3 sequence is CASSLDRNYNEQFF. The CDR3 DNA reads TGTGCCAGCAGCCTCGACAGGAACTACAATGAGCAGTTCTTC. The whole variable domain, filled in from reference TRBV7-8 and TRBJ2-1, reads GAGVSQSPRYKVAKRGQDVALRCDPISGHVSLFWYQQALGQGPEFLTYFQNEAQLDKSGLPSDRFFAERPEGSVSTLKIQRTQQEDSAVYLCASSLDRNYNEQFFGPGTRLTVL.

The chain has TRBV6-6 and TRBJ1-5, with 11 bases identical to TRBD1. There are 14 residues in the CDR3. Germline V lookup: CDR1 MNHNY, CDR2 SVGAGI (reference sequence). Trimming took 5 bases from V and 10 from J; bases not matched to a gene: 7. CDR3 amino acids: CASSAGQGGIPQHF. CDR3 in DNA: TGTGCCAGCAGTGCGGGACAGGGGGGGATACCCCAGCATTTT.

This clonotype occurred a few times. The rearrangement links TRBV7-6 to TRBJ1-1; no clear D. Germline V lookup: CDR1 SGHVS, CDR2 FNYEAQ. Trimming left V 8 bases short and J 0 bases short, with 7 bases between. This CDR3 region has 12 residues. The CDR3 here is CASGLLNTEAFF. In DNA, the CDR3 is TGTGCCAGCGGACTATTGAACACTGAAGCTTTCTTT. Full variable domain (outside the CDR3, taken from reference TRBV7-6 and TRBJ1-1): GAGVSQSPRYKVTKRGQDVALRCDPISGHVSLYWYRQALGQGPEFLTYFNYEAQQDKSGLPNDRFSAERPEGSISTLTIQRTEQRDSAMYRCASGLLNTEAFFGQGTRLTVV.

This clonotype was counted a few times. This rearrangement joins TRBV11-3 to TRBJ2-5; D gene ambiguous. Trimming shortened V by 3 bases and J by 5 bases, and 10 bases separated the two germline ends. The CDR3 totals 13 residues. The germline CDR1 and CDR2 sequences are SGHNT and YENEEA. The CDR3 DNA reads TGTGCCAGCAGCTTCGGGTCCTGGGAGACCCAGTACTTC. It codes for CASSFGSWETQYF. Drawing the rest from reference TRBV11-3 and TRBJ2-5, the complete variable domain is EAGVVQSPRYKIIEKKQPVAFWCNPISGHNTLYWYLQNLGQGPELLIRYENEEAVDDSQLPKDRFSAERLKGVDSTLKIQPAELGDSAVYLCASSFGSWETQYFGPGTRLLVL.

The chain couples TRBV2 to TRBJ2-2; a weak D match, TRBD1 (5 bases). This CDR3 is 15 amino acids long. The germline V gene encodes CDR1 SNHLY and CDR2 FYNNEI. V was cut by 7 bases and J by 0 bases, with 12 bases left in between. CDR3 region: CASTPQTANTGELFF. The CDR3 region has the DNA TGTGCCAGCACGCCCCAGACAGCGAACACCGGGGAGCTGTTTTTT.

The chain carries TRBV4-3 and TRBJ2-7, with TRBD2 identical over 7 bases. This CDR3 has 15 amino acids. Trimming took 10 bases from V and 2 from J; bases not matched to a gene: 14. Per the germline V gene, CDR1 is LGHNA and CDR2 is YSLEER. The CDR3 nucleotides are TGCGCCATCCCGCCTCTAGCGGTTAAGACCTACGAGCAGTACTTC. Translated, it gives CAIPPLAVKTYEQYF.

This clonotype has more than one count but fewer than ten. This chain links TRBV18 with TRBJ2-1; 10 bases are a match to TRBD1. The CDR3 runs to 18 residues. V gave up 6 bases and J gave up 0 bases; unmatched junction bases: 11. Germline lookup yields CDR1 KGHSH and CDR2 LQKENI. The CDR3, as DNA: TGTGCCAGCTCGGGGACAGGGGCGCCATTTGGCTCCTACAATGAGCAGTTCTTC. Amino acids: CASSGTGAPFGSYNEQFF. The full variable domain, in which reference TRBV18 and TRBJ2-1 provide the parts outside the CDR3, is NAGVMQNPRHLVRRRGQEARLRCSPMKGHSHVYWYRQLPEEGLKFMVYLQKENIIDESGMPKERFSAEFPKEGPSILRIQQVVRGDSAAYFCASSGTGAPFGSYNEQFFGPGTRLTVL.

The CDR3 is CASSFRGGLQGDTQYF. In nucleotides, the CDR3 is TGTGCCAGCAGCTTCAGGGGCGGTCTACAAGGAGATACGCAGTATTTT. The chain employs TRBV7-2 and TRBJ2-3, with a weak D call TRBD1 (6 bases). Germline V gene lookup returns CDR1 SGHTA and CDR2 FQGNSA. Trimming cost V 3 bases and J 5 bases, with 18 bases left between them. CDR3 length equals 16 residues.

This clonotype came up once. This chain's CDR3 is CSASKVGEEQYF. CDR3 bases: TGCAGTGCTTCAAAGGTGGGGGAGGAGCAGTACTTC. The gene calls are TRBV20-1 and TRBJ2-7; possibly TRBD1 or TRBD2 for D (5 bases each). The CDR3 length is 12 residues. Germline CDR1 DFQATT, CDR2 SNEGSKA (reference sequence). V was shortened by 5 bases and J by 7 bases, with 15 bases between the two germline ends.

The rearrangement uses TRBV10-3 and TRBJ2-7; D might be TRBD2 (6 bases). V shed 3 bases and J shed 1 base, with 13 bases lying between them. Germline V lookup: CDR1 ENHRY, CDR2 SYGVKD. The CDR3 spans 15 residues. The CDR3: CAISDPGEISYEQYF. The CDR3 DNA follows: TGTGCCATCAGTGACCCGGGAGAAATATCCTACGAGCAGTACTTC.

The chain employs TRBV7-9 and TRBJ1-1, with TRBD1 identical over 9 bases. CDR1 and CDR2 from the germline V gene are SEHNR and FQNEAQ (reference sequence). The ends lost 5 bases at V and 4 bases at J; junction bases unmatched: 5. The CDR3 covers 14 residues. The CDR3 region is CASSPDRGATEAFF. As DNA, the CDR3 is TGTGCCAGCAGCCCAGACAGGGGGGCCACTGAAGCTTTCTTT.

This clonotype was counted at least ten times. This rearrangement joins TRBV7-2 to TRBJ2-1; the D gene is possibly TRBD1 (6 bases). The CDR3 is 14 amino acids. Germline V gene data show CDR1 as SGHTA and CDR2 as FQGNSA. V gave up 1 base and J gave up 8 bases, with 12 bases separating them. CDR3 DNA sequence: TGTGCCAGCAGCTTAGAGCAGGGGAGCGATGAGCAGTTCTTC. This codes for CASSLEQGSDEQFF.